Listed here is a single TCR beta chain. Antigen unknown. Original data processing: Junction-only sequences without quality scores were provided by ImmunoSEQ, so filtering was different. Assay: immunoSEQ multiplex PCR; the TCRdb copy retains only in-frame clones and omits some. V and J calls and clone size are those listed in that table; D and trimming were worked out from the DNA. This table holds about 2 million clones, around 95% found once. This record comes from a study of shared clonotypes between healthy human individuals. The study, taken as a whole, reports: Generally, estimated richness proved larger in naive subsets than it did in memory subsets. Genetic and exposure-history diversity was limited by the few donors. Compared with clonotypes that all four donors shared, non-shared clonotypes had lower generation probabilities.

V lost 0 bases to trimming and J lost 3 bases, with 8 bases between them. Per the germline V gene, CDR1 is MNHEY and CDR2 is SMNVEV (reference sequence). The CDR3 spans 14 residues. The sequenced sample was naive CD4+ T cells sorted from blood. The subset denotes: CD45RA+ positively selected. The rearrangement links TRBV27 to TRBJ1-1; D gene uncertain. This sequence originates from a man between 18 and 35 years old in good health. CDR3 in amino acids: CASSLSYPYTEAFF. DNA of the CDR3: TGTGCCAGCAGTTTATCGTACCCCTACACTGAAGCTTTCTTT.